The clone carrying this T cell receptor beta chain was observed once. To make TCR beta libraries, researchers used iRepertoire HTBI primers and Arm-PCR of CDR3 regions. TCRdb ran MiXCR on the multiplex PCR reads and lists one entry per CDR3 protein. The sample lists more than 450,000 distinct CDR3 sequences; roughly 17% were seen once. The junction had 8 bases not matched to a gene; V was cut back by 5 bases and J by 7 bases. This CDR3 has 15 amino acids. Germline lookup yields CDR1 LNHDA and CDR2 SQIVND (reference sequence). This sample is drawn from a study of regulatory T cells in long-lasting Graves disease. Regarding time point: newly diagnosed GD, antithyroid drugs for less than 3 months. TCR sequences were obtained from RNA taken from PBMCs. It was American Thyroid Association guidelines that determined Graves' disease diagnosis. This sample also belongs to another study, concerning T cells in Graves' hyperthyroidism and ophthalmopathy. From that second work: Exclusion of patients followed from uncontrolled infection, other autoimmune disease, pregnancy or lactation. The HTBI primer set served for first-round RT-PCR of the TCR CDR3. Within blood appeared most thyroid clonotypes that had expanded above 0.001.

The TCR originated in a man aged 40-49 years with Graves disease. J is TRBJ2-4 and V is TRBV19; 10 bases agree with TRBD1. This specimen was peripheral blood mononuclear cells (PBMCs), taken at new diagnosis, from a patient treated with antithyroid drugs. This chain's CDR3 is CASSPGDRGENIQYF. DNA for the CDR3: TGTGCCAGTAGTCCTGGGGACAGGGGAGAGAACATTCAGTACTTC.